The T cell receptor beta chain described here comes from a study of T cells in Graves' hyperthyroidism and ophthalmopathy. Amplification of TCR beta CDR3 regions used RNA as the template. HTBI primers were used for first-round RT-PCR of the TCR CDR3. TCRdb analysed the multiplex PCR reads with MiXCR anew, one entry per CDR3 protein. The sample records about 840,000 distinct CDR3 sequences, 38% being singletons. As regards this clonotype: The CDR3 does not end in the conserved phenylalanine or tryptophan, so this is likely a read error.

This clonotype was sampled from a man between 18 and 29 years old with Graves' hyperthyroidism. Sequenced material: blood.

The CDR3 loop is CATSKDGTTQPQHS. For the CDR3, the DNA is TGTGCCACCAGCAAGGACGGCACGACTCAGCCCCAGCATTCA. J is TRBJ1-5 and V is TRBV15; D is undetermined. Trimming removed 4 bases from V and 6 bases from J, with 13 bases in between. Germline lookup yields CDR1 LNHNV and CDR2 YYDKDF (reference sequence). This CDR3 has 14 residues.